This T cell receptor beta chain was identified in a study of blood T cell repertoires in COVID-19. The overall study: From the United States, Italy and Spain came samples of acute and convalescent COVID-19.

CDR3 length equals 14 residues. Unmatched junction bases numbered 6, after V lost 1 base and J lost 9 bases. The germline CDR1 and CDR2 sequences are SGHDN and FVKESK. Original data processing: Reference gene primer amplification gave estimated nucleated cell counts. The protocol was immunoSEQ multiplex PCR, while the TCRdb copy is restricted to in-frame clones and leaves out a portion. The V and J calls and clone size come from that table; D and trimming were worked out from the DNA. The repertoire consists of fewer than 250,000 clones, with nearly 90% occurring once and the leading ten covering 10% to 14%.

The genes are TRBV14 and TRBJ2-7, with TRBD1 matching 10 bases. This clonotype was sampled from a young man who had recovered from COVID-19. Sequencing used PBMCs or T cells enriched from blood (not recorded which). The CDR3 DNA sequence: TGTGCCAGCAGCCAAGGGACAGGGGGGATCGGGCAGTACTTC. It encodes CASSQGTGGIGQYF.